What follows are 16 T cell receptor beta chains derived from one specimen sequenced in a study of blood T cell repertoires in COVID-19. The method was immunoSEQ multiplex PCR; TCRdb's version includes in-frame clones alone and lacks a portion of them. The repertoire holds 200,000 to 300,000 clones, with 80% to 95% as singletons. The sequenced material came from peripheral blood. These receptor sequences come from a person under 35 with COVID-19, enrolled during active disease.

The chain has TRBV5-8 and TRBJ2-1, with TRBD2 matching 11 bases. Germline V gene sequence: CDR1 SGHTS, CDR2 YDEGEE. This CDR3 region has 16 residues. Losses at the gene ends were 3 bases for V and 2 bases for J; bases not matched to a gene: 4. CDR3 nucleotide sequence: TGTGCCAGCAGCTGGGGACTAGCGGTCACCTACAATGAGCAGTTCTTC. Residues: CASSWGLAVTYNEQFF.

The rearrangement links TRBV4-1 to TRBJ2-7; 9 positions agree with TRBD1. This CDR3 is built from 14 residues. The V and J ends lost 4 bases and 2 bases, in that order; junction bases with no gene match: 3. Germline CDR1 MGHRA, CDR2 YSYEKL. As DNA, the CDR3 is TGCGCCAGCAGCCCGACAGGGGGTACCTACGAGCAGTACTTC. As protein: CASSPTGGTYEQYF.

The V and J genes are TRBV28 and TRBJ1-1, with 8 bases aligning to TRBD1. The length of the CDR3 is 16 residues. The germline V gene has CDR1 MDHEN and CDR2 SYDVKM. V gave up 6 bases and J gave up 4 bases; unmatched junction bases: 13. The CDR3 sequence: CASRSLKGQGATEAFF. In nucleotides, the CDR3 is TGTGCCAGCAGATCCTTGAAAGGACAGGGAGCCACTGAAGCTTTCTTT.

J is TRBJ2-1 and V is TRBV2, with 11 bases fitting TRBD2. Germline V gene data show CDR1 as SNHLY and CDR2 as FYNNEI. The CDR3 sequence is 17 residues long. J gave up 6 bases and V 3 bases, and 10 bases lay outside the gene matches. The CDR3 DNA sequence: TGTGCCAGCAGTGAGACTAGCGGGACCGCTTCCAGCAATGAGCAGTTCTTC. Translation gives CASSETSGTASSNEQFF.

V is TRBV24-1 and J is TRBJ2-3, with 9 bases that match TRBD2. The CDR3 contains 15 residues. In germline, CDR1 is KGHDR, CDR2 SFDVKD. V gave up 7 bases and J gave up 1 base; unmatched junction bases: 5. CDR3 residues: CATSIAGDGTDTQYF. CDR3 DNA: TGTGCCACCAGCATAGCGGGAGACGGCACAGATACGCAGTATTTT.

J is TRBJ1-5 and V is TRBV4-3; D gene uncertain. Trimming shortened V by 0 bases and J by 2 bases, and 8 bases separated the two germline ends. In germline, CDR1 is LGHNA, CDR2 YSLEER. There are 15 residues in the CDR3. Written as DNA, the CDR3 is TGCGCCAGCAGCCAAGAGGCCTTCGGCAATCAGCCCCAGCATTTT. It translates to CASSQEAFGNQPQHF.

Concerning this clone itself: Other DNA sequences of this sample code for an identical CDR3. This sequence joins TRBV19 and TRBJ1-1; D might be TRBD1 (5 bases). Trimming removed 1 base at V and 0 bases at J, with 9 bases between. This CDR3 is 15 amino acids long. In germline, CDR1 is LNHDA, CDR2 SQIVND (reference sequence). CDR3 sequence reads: CASSIGAGMNTEAFF. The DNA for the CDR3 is TGTGCCAGTAGTATAGGGGCAGGGATGAACACTGAAGCTTTCTTT.

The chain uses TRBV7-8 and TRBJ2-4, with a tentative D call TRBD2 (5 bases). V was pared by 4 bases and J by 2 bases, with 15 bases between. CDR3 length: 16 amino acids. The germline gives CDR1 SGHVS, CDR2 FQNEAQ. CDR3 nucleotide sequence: TGTGCCAGCAGCTCCGGGGTCCTCTCGACCAAAAACATTCAGTACTTC. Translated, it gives CASSSGVLSTKNIQYF.

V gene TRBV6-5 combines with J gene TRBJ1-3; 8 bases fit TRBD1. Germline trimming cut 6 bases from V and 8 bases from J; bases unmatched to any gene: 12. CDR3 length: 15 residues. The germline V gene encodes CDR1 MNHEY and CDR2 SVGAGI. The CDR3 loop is CASSRQGSLGDTIYF. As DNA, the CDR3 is TGTGCCAGCAGCCGACAGGGGAGCTTGGGAGACACCATATATTTT.

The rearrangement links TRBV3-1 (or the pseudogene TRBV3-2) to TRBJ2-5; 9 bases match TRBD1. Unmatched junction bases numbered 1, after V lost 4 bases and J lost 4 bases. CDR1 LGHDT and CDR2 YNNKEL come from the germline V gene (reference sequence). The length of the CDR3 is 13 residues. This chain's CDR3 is CASSPGQGETQYF. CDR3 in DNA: TGTGCCAGCAGCCCGGGACAGGGAGAGACCCAGTACTTC.

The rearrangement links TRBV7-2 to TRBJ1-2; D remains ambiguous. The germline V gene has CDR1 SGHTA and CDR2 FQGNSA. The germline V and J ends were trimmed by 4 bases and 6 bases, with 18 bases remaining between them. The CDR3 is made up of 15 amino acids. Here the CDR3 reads CASSSHQAPTNGYTF. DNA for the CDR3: TGTGCCAGCAGCTCTCATCAGGCACCCACCAATGGCTACACCTTC. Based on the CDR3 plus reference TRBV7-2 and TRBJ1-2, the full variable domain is GAGVSQSPSNKVTEKGKDVELRCDPISGHTALYWYRQSLGQGLEFLIYFQGNSAPDKSGLPSDRFSAERTGGSVSTLTIQRTQQEDSAVYLCASSSHQAPTNGYTFGSGTRLTVV.

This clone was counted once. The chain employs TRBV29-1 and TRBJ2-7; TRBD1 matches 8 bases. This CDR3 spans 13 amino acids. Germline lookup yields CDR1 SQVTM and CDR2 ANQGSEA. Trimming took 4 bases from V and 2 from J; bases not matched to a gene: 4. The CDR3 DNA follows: TGCAGCGTTGTCACAGGGGGGACCTACGAGCAGTACTTC. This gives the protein CSVVTGGTYEQYF.

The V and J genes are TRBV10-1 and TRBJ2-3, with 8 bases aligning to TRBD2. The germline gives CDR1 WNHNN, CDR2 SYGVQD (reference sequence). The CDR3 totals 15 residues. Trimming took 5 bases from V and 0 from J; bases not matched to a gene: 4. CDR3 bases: TGCGCCAGCAGTCTCGGACTAGCTAGCACAGATACGCAGTATTTT. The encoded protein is CASSLGLASTDTQYF.

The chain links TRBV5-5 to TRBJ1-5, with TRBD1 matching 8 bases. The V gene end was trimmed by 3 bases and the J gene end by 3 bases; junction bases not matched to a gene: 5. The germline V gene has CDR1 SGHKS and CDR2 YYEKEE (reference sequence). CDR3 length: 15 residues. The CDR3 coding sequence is TGTGCCAGCAGCTCCTGGACAGGGAACAATCAGCCCCAGCATTTT. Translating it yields CASSSWTGNNQPQHF.

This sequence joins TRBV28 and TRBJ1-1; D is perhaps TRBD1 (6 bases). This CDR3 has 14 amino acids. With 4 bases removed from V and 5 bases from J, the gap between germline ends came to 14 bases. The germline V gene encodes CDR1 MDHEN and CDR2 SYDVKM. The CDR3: CASSSSGAWTEAFF. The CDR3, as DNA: TGTGCCAGCAGTTCGTCAGGGGCGTGGACTGAAGCTTTCTTT.

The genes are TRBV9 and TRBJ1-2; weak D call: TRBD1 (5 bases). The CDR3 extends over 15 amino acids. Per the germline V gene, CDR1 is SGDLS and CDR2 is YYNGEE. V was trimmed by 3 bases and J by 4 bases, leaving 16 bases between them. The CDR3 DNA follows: TGTGCCAGCAGCGCCACAGGTTCTCCTTCCTATGGCTACACCTTC. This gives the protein CASSATGSPSYGYTF.